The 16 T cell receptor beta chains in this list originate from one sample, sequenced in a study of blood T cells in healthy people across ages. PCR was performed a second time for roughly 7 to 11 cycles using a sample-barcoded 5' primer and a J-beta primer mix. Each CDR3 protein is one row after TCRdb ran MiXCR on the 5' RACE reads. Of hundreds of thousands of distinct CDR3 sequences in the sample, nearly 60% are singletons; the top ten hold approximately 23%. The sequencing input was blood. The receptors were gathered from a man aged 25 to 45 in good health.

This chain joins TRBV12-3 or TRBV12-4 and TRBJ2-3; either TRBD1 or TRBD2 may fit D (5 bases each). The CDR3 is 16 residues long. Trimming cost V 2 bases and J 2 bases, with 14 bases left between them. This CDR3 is CASSLLIGDPTDTQYF. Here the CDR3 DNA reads TGTGCCAGCAGTTTATTAATCGGGGACCCCACAGATACGCAGTATTTT.

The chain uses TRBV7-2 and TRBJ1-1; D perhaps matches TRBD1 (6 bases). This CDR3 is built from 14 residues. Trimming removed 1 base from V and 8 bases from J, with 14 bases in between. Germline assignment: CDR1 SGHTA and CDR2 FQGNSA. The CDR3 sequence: CASSLGLKGTEAFF. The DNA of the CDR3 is TGTGCCAGCAGCTTAGGGCTGAAGGGGACAGAAGCTTTCTTT.

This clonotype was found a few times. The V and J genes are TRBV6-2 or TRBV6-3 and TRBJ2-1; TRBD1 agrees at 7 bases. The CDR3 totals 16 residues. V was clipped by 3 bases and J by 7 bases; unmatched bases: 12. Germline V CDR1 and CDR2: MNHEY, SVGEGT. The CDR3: CASSYRAGTVINEQFF. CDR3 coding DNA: TGTGCCAGCAGTTATCGGGCCGGGACAGTCATTAATGAGCAGTTCTTC.

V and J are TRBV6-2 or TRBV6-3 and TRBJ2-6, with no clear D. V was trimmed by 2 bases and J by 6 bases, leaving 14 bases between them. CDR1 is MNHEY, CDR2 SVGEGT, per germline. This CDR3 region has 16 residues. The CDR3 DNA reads TGTGCCAGCAGTTACCCAGGCCTCCGTAAGGCCAACGTCCTGACTTTC. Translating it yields CASSYPGLRKANVLTF.

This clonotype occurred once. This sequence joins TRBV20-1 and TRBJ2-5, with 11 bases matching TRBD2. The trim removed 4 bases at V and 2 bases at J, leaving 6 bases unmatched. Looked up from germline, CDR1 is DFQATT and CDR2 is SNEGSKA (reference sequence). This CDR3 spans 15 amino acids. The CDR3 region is CSAIEGLAAQETQYF. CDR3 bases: TGCAGTGCTATAGAGGGACTAGCGGCTCAAGAGACCCAGTACTTC.

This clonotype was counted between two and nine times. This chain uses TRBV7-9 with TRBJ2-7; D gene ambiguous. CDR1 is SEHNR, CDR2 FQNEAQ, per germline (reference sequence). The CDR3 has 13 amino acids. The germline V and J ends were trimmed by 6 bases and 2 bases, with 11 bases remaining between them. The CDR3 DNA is TGTGCCAGCAGGCCGAGTACGGCCTACGAGCAGTACTTC. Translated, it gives CASRPSTAYEQYF.

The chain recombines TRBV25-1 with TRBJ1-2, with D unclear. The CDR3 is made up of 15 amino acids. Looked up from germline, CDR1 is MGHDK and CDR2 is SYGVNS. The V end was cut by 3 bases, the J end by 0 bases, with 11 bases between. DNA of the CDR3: TGTGCCAGCAGTGAGGGAACTCGGGCTAACTATGGCTACACCTTC. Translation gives CASSEGTRANYGYTF.

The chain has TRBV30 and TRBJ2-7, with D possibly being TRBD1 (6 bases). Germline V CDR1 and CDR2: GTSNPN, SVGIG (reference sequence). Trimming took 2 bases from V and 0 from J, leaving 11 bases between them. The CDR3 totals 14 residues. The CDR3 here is CAWSRTGFSYEQYF. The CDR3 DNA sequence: TGTGCCTGGAGTAGAACAGGGTTCTCCTACGAGCAGTACTTC.

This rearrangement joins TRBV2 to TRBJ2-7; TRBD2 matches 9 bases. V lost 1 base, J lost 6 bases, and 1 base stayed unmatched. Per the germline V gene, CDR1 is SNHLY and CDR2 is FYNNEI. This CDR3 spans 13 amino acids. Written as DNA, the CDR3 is TGTGCCAGCAGTGAAGTGCGGGAGGGCGAGCAGTACTTC. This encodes CASSEVREGEQYF.

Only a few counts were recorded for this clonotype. The CDR3 coding sequence is TGTGCCAGCAGCGTAGTTCCCAGGGTTTTGGGGGAGCAGTACTTC. Amino acids: CASSVVPRVLGEQYF. V and J are TRBV9 and TRBJ2-7; D is perhaps TRBD1 (5 bases). V was shortened by 0 bases and J by 7 bases, with 17 bases between the two germline ends. This CDR3 region has 15 residues. Germline V gene data show CDR1 as SGDLS and CDR2 as YYNGEE.

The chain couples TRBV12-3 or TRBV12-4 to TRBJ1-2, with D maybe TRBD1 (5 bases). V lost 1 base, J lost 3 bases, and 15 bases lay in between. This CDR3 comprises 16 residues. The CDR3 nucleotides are TGTGCCAGCAGTTTAGTAGTAAAGGGGCAATACTATGGCTACACCTTC. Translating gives CASSLVVKGQYYGYTF.

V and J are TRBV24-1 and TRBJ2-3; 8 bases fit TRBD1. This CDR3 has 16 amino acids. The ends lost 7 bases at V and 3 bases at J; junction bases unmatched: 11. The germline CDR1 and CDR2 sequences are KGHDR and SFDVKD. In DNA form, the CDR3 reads TGTGCCACCAGGCGGGACAGGCGACGCGGGACAGATACGCAGTATTTT. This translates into CATRRDRRRGTDTQYF.

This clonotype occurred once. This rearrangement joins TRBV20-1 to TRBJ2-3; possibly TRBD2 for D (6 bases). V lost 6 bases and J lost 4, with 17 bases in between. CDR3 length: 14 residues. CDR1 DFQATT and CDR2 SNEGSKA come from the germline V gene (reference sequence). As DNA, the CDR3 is TGCAGTGCCCTAAATTTGGAGGGAGCAGATACGCAGTATTTT. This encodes CSALNLEGADTQYF.

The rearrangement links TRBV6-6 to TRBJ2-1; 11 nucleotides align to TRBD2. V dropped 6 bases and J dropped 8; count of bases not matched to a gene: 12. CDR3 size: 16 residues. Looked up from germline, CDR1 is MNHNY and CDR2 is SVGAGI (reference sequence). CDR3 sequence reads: CASREQTLAGVDEQFF. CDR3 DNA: TGTGCCAGCAGGGAACAGACACTAGCGGGAGTGGATGAGCAGTTCTTC.

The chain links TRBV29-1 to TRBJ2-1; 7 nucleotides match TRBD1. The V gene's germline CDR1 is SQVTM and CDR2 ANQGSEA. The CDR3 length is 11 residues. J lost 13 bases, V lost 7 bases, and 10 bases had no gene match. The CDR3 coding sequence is TGCAGCGGCCTAAGGGGGCAGACCCAGTTCTTC. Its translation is CSGLRGQTQFF.

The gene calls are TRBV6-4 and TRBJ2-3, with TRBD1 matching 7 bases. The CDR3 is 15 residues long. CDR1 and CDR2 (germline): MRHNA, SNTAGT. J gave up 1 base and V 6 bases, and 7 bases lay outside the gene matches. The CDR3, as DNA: TGTGCCAGCAGCAGAACAGGGGTCCGCACAGATACGCAGTATTTT. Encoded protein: CASSRTGVRTDTQYF.